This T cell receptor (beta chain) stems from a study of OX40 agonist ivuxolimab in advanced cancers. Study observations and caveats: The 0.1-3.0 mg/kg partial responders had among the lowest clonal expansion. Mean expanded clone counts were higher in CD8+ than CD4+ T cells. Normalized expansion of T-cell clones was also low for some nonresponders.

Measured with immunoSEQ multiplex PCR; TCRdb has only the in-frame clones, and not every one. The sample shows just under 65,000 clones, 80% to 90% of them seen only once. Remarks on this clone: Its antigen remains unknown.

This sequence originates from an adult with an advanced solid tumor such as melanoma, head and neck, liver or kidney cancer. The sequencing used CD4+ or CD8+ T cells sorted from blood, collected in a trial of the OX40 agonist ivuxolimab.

The CDR3 coding sequence is TGCGCCAGCAGCCAAGAAGGTCCGACACCCACTAGCACAGATACGCAGTATTTT. Its translation is CASSQEGPTPTSTDTQYF. The genes are TRBV4-1 and TRBJ2-3, with unresolved D. The CDR3 covers 18 residues. Trimming stripped 0 bases from V and 0 bases from J, with 16 bases between. Germline loops: CDR1 MGHRA, CDR2 YSYEKL.